The entry below describes one T cell receptor beta chain. The antigen is not known. Per the germline V gene, CDR1 is SGDLS and CDR2 is YYNGEE. V shed 0 bases and J 5 bases; nucleotides not matched to a gene: 5. CDR3 length: 14 amino acids. Primers included in the PCR were 60 Vbeta and 13 Jbeta primers. Data came from immunoSEQ multiplex PCR; TCRdb stores just in-frame clones and leaves some out. The repertoire consists of about 140,000 clones, with about three quarters occurring once and the leading ten covering 6.5% to 7%. The data are from a study of cytomegalovirus exposure and HLA in healthy donors. Broader study findings: The authors assumed roughly uniform sequencing depth across donors for presence/absence analyses. Relative to equally common others, HLA-associated TCR beta chains showed greater clonal expansion in a later analysis. TCR beta sequences reportedly predicted most subjects' HLA-A and HLA-B alleles accurately. In an earlier analysis, most TCR beta V segments were productive about 90% or about 30% of the time.

Sequences were obtained from PBMCs. This sequence originates from a man aged 35-49 years in good health and CMV-seropositive. This chain links TRBV9 with TRBJ2-7; 7 bases are a match to TRBD1. In DNA form, the CDR3 reads TGTGCCAGCAGCGTAGGGCAGGGGGTCGACGAGCAGTACTTC. Encoded protein: CASSVGQGVDEQYF.